This is a list of T cell receptor beta chains from one sample in a study of cytomegalovirus exposure and HLA in healthy donors. Assay used: immunoSEQ multiplex PCR; TCRdb lists only in-frame clones, some missing. The sample shows 210,000 or so clones, over 65% of them seen only once. The sample taken for sequencing was PBMCs. Receptors originate from a man aged 35 to 55 in good health and CMV-seronegative. Each CDR3 is given with its conserved first and last residue.

j_gene: TRBJ2-1
v_gene: TRBV5-6
CDR3aa: CASSLWTSGRTYNEQFF

j_gene: TRBJ2-5
v_gene: TRBV19
CDR3aa: CASSLLEEETQYF

j_gene: TRBJ2-1
v_gene: TRBV11-3
CDR3aa: CASSYTGGAYNEQFF

j_gene: TRBJ2-5
v_gene: TRBV5-4
CDR3aa: CASSPGIQETQYF

j_gene: TRBJ2-7
v_gene: TRBV7-9
CDR3aa: CASSPEGQGLSYEQYF

j_gene: TRBJ1-1
v_gene: TRBV28
CDR3aa: CASKREAEAFF

j_gene: TRBJ1-5
v_gene: TRBV9
CDR3aa: CASSVSGRSGQPQHF

j_gene: TRBJ1-1
v_gene: TRBV4-1
CDR3aa: CASSQSPAGKNEAFF

j_gene: TRBJ2-5
v_gene: TRBV9
CDR3aa: CASSPSGAQETQYF

j_gene: TRBJ2-7
v_gene: TRBV19
CDR3aa: CATGPKIEQYF

j_gene: TRBJ2-1
v_gene: TRBV9
CDR3aa: CASSAQAMGALGYNEQFF

j_gene: TRBJ2-4
v_gene: TRBV9
CDR3aa: CASSVGGVENIQYF

j_gene: TRBJ2-3
v_gene: TRBV5-4
CDR3aa: CASSFRLAGSSDTQYF

j_gene: TRBJ2-7
v_gene: TRBV5-4
CDR3aa: CASSVGQGFPEQYF

j_gene: TRBJ2-7
v_gene: TRBV5-1
CDR3aa: CASSLGPIGGTSYEQYF

j_gene: TRBJ1-5
v_gene: TRBV4-1
CDR3aa: CASSHEGQVDQPQHF

j_gene: TRBJ1-5
v_gene: TRBV28
CDR3aa: CASSLYTGLGNQPQHF

j_gene: TRBJ1-4
v_gene: TRBV25-1
CDR3aa: CASSAVLANEKLFF

j_gene: TRBJ1-2
v_gene: TRBV6-4
CDR3aa: CASSARRGLDYGYTF

j_gene: TRBJ1-5
v_gene: TRBV28
CDR3aa: CASNPGGANQPQHF